This T cell receptor beta chain was sequenced during a study of cytomegalovirus exposure and HLA in healthy donors. General observations from the study: Across donors, sequencing depth was assumed by presence/absence analyses to be roughly uniform.

Concerning this clone itself: Its antigen is still unknown.

PCR amplification relied on 60 Vbeta primers (plus 13 Jbeta primers). Sequencing was performed with immunoSEQ multiplex PCR; in TCRdb, only in-frame clones are kept and a portion is missing. The table lists about 180,000 clones, 79% of them singletons, with approximately 0.69% in the top ten. The trim removed 3 bases at V and 1 base at J, leaving 7 bases unmatched. Germline assignment: CDR1 MNHEY and CDR2 SVGAGI. The CDR3 is made up of 16 amino acids. The chain has TRBV6-5 and TRBJ2-3, with 7 bases fitting TRBD2. This TCR was recovered from a woman in her 40s in good health and CMV-seronegative. The source material was PBMCs. The CDR3 DNA is TGTGCCAGCAGTTATCTGGGCAGCGGGGGCACAGATACGCAGTATTTT. This sequence encodes CASSYLGSGGTDTQYF.